Listed here are 29 T cell receptor beta chains from one sample, sequenced in a study of blood T cell repertoires in COVID-19 (dated by TCRdb to the early 2020s). Receptor libraries were prepared by the immunoSEQ multiplex PCR assay. TCRdb carries this immuneACCESS record with in-frame sequences only. Its versions omit some clonotypes, under half of them owing to an unresolved V gene in the studies checked, with the rest unexplained. The sample contains hundreds of thousands of clones, over 85% of them found a single time. Less than 0.95% of the sample belongs to the ten largest clones. Material for sequencing was peripheral blood. The receptors originated from a man between 18 and 29 years old with COVID-19, enrolled during active disease.

The chain recombines TRBV7-2 with TRBJ1-2, with D unresolved. The length of the CDR3 is 12 residues. From germline, CDR1 is SGHTA and CDR2 FQGNSA. Trimming left V 5 bases short and J 8 bases short, with 12 bases between. CDR3: CASSPQTGGYTF. CDR3 DNA sequence: TGTGCCAGCAGCCCACAGACCGGAGGCTACACCTTC.

To note about this clone: Other DNA variants within this sample encode the same CDR3. This chain joins TRBV2 and TRBJ1-5; the D gene is possibly TRBD1 (5 bases). The germline CDR1 and CDR2 sequences are SNHLY and FYNNEI. V was pared by 5 bases and J by 4 bases, with 9 bases between. The CDR3 length is 13 residues. CDR3 DNA sequence: TGTGCCAGCAGTAGAGACAGAAATCAGCCCCAGCATTTT. Amino acids: CASSRDRNQPQHF.

The chain couples TRBV18 to TRBJ1-2; 10 bases are a match to TRBD1. V trimming: 6 bases; J trimming: 0 bases; junction bases outside the gene matches: 7. CDR3 size: 16 residues. Germline lookup yields CDR1 KGHSH and CDR2 LQKENI. The CDR3 protein is CASSPGTGVSNYGYTF. Here the CDR3 DNA reads TGTGCCAGCTCGCCCGGGACAGGGGTTTCTAACTATGGCTACACCTTC.

The rearrangement links TRBV28 to TRBJ1-2, with D maybe TRBD1 (5 bases). The germline V gene encodes CDR1 MDHEN and CDR2 SYDVKM. Deletions cut 6 bases from V and 2 bases from J, with 10 bases between. The CDR3 is made up of 13 amino acids. CDR3 bases: TGTGCCAGCAGACCGACAGTCAACTATGGCTACACCTTC. Protein sequence: CASRPTVNYGYTF.

This clone was counted a few times. The sample holds other DNA sequences that translate to the same CDR3. This sequence joins TRBV30 and TRBJ1-1; D is ambiguous. Trimming shortened V by 1 base and J by 4 bases, and 4 bases separated the two germline ends. This CDR3 contains 11 residues. Germline values: CDR1 GTSNPN, CDR2 SVGIG (reference sequence). The CDR3 DNA reads as TGTGCCTGGAGTGCAATCACTGAAGCTTTCTTT. Translating it yields CAWSAITEAFF.

This chain joins TRBV1 and TRBJ2-2; the table's D call TRBD2 went unverified against the DNA. TRBV1 is tagged as a pseudogene. The CDR3 runs 17 residues. CDR3 sequence reads: CTSSHSLAGAYTGELFF. CDR3 nucleotides: TGCACCAGCAGCCACTCACTAGCGGGAGCCTACACCGGGGAGCTGTTTTTT.

This clone was counted once. The chain combines TRBV29-1 with TRBJ1-2, with a tentative D call TRBD1 (6 bases). This CDR3 has 12 residues. CDR1 and CDR2 (germline): SQVTM, ANQGSEA. The germline V and J ends were trimmed by 6 bases and 4 bases, with 12 bases remaining between them. Here the CDR3 reads CSVRTATYGYTF. The CDR3 DNA sequence: TGCAGCGTGCGGACAGCGACCTATGGCTACACCTTC. Combining the CDR3 with reference TRBV29-1 and TRBJ1-2 gives the whole variable domain SAVISQKPSRDICQRGTSLTIQCQVDSQVTMMFWYRQQPGQSLTLIATANQGSEATYESGFVIDKFPISRPNLTFSTLTVSNMSPEDSSIYLCSVRTATYGYTFGSGTRLTVV.

V gene TRBV19 combines with J gene TRBJ1-1; D unresolved. This CDR3 region has 13 residues. In germline, CDR1 is LNHDA, CDR2 SQIVND (reference sequence). The V end was cut by 10 bases, the J end by 0 bases, with 12 bases between. The CDR3 DNA follows: TGTGCCACCATAGGACTTATGAACACTGAAGCTTTCTTT. Translating gives CATIGLMNTEAFF.

CDR3 protein: CASSALLTAISNQPQHF. In nucleotides, the CDR3 is TGTGCCAGCAGCGCACTATTGACAGCCATTAGCAATCAGCCCCAGCATTTT. The rearrangement links TRBV5-5 to TRBJ1-5, with a tentative D call TRBD1 (5 bases). Trimming stripped 4 bases from V and 0 bases from J, with 17 bases between. Germline V lookup: CDR1 SGHKS, CDR2 YYEKEE (reference sequence). This CDR3 spans 17 amino acids.

The chain joins TRBV6-2 or TRBV6-3 to TRBJ2-5; TRBD2 matches at 13 bases. The V gene end was trimmed by 0 bases and the J gene end by 2 bases; junction bases not matched to a gene: 3. There are 17 residues in the CDR3. The germline V gene has CDR1 MNHEY and CDR2 SVGEGT. The CDR3 DNA is TGTGCCAGCAGTTACTCAAGGACTAGCGGGGGACAAGAGACCCAGTACTTC. Protein sequence: CASSYSRTSGGQETQYF.

The chain carries TRBV24-1 and TRBJ1-2; D call uncertain. The germline CDR1 and CDR2 sequences are KGHDR and SFDVKD. The length of the CDR3 is 13 residues. The ends were cut back, 3 bases at V and 2 bases at J, with 6 bases in the middle. CDR3 residues: CATSDTTNYGYTF. In DNA form, the CDR3 reads TGTGCCACCAGTGATACGACAAACTATGGCTACACCTTC.

V usage is TRBV5-1 and J usage is TRBJ2-5; the match to TRBD1 covers 9 bases. J gave up 4 bases and V 0 bases, and 4 bases lay outside the gene matches. Germline assignment: CDR1 SGHRS and CDR2 YFSETQ. The CDR3 spans 15 residues. CDR3 sequence: CASSLDRGQGETQYF. In DNA, the CDR3 is TGCGCCAGCAGCTTGGACAGGGGGCAGGGAGAGACCCAGTACTTC.

The chain joins TRBV2 to TRBJ2-2; 9 bases agree with TRBD2. J gave up 3 bases and V 0 bases, and 5 bases lay outside the gene matches. Looked up from germline, CDR1 is SNHLY and CDR2 is FYNNEI. There are 17 residues in the CDR3. The CDR3: CASSEAATSGYTGELFF. CDR3 bases: TGTGCCAGCAGTGAAGCTGCAACTAGCGGGTACACCGGGGAGCTGTTTTTT.

This sequence joins TRBV19 and TRBJ1-1; no firm D call. Per the germline V gene, CDR1 is LNHDA and CDR2 is SQIVND (reference sequence). The CDR3 runs to 14 residues. Deletions cut 7 bases from V and 3 bases from J, with 15 bases between. This CDR3 is CASTLGEDYTEAFF. DNA for the CDR3: TGTGCCAGTACCCTCGGGGAGGACTACACTGAAGCTTTCTTT.

The J gene is TRBJ1-5, the V gene TRBV3-1 (or the pseudogene TRBV3-2); no firm D call. Germline values: CDR1 LGHDT, CDR2 YNNKEL (reference sequence). This CDR3 is built from 12 residues. With 7 bases removed from V and 4 bases from J, the gap between germline ends came to 8 bases. The CDR3: CASTTGNQPQHF. For the CDR3, the DNA is TGTGCCAGCACCACGGGAAATCAGCCCCAGCATTTT.

This chain connects TRBV18 to TRBJ2-2; 10 positions match TRBD1. The V and J ends lost 7 bases and 6 bases, in that order; junction bases with no gene match: 8. Germline assignment: CDR1 KGHSH and CDR2 LQKENI. This CDR3 has 15 amino acids. In DNA, the CDR3 is TGTGCCAGCTTGGGACCGGGACAGGGGCCCGGGGAGCTGTTTTTT. Its protein product is CASLGPGQGPGELFF.

The chain is built from TRBV7-6 and TRBJ2-1; 11 nucleotides line up with TRBD2. Germline values: CDR1 SGHVS, CDR2 FNYEAQ. The CDR3 spans 15 residues. Unmatched junction bases numbered 5, after V lost 5 bases and J lost 5 bases. The CDR3, as DNA: TGTGCCAGCAGCCTCATAGCGGGGGGGGACAATGAGCAGTTCTTC. It encodes CASSLIAGGDNEQFF.

The chain couples TRBV6-5 to TRBJ2-7, with TRBD1 identical over 9 bases. V lost 4 bases and J lost 2; bases outside the gene matches: 6. CDR3 length equals 15 residues. CDR1 is MNHEY and CDR2 is SVGAGI in the germline V gene. The CDR3 DNA is TGTGCCAGCAGTTCCGCCGGGACAGGGACCTACGAGCAGTACTTC. Its translation: CASSSAGTGTYEQYF.

The CDR3 loop is CASSNKGRSIGTEAFF. CDR3 bases: TGTGCCAGCAGCAATAAGGGGCGCTCGATCGGCACTGAAGCTTTCTTT. The chain is built from TRBV21-1 and TRBJ1-1; the table calls TRBD1, which could not be checked here. TRBV21-1 is a pseudogene. This CDR3 comprises 16 residues.

The V gene is TRBV5-1, the J gene TRBJ2-7; 8 bases line up with TRBD2. In germline, CDR1 is SGHRS, CDR2 YFSETQ. The CDR3 runs to 13 residues. After removal of 4 bases from V and 3 bases from J, the junction contained 3 bases not matched to a gene. The CDR3 sequence is CASSTRGGYEQYF. The CDR3 nucleotides read TGCGCCAGCAGCACCCGGGGGGGCTACGAGCAGTACTTC.

V is TRBV7-9 and J is TRBJ2-5; 12 nucleotides align to TRBD2. The length of the CDR3 is 15 residues. CDR1 SEHNR and CDR2 FQNEAQ come from the germline V gene (reference sequence). The J segment lost 5 bases and the V segment lost 5 bases, leaving 6 bases of the junction unmatched. CDR3 sequence reads: CASSPRTSGAETQYF. The CDR3 bases are TGTGCCAGCAGCCCCCGGACTAGCGGGGCGGAGACCCAGTACTTC.

The rearrangement joins TRBV15 to TRBJ1-2; D possibly corresponds to TRBD1 (5 bases). Germline V gene sequence: CDR1 LNHNV, CDR2 YYDKDF (reference sequence). The length of the CDR3 is 15 residues. Trimming shortened V by 4 bases and J by 2 bases, and 14 bases separated the two germline ends. The chain's CDR3 is CATSTGETMNYGYTF. CDR3 sequence (DNA): TGTGCCACCAGCACGGGGGAAACCATGAACTATGGCTACACCTTC. Together with reference TRBV15 and TRBJ1-2, the CDR3 gives the full variable domain: DAMVIQNPRYQVTQFGKPVTLSCSQTLNHNVMYWYQQKSSQAPKLLFHYYDKDFNNEADTPDNFQSRRPNTSFCFLDIRSPGLGDTAMYLCATSTGETMNYGYTFGSGTRLTVV.

The rearrangement links TRBV6-5 to TRBJ2-7; 8 bases are a match to TRBD2. Trimming took 6 bases from V and 4 from J; bases not matched to a gene: 8. This CDR3 spans 14 amino acids. Germline CDR1 is MNHEY and CDR2 is SVGAGI. The CDR3 protein is CASRTVTGGYEQYF. CDR3 bases: TGTGCCAGCAGGACGGTCACGGGAGGGTACGAGCAGTACTTC.

This clone was observed a handful of times. The rearrangement uses TRBV4-1 and TRBJ2-5; the match to TRBD1 covers 7 bases. The CDR3 is 18 amino acids. The germline CDR1 and CDR2 sequences are MGHRA and YSYEKL. V was pared by 4 bases and J by 0 bases, with 14 bases of the junction left unmatched. The CDR3 reads CASSPGTAPIGYQETQYF. The DNA for the CDR3 is TGCGCCAGCAGCCCTGGGACAGCCCCAATCGGGTACCAAGAGACCCAGTACTTC.

The chain joins TRBV5-1 to TRBJ1-5; D remains unclear. V gave up 0 bases and J gave up 6 bases, with 7 bases separating them. Germline V gene sequence: CDR1 SGHRS, CDR2 YFSETQ. The CDR3 runs to 13 residues. As DNA, the CDR3 is TGCGCCAGCAGCTTGGGGGGAGGTCAGCCCCAGCATTTT. Protein sequence: CASSLGGGQPQHF.

The rearrangement uses TRBV6-5 and TRBJ1-5; no firm D call. Deletions cut 8 bases from V and 7 bases from J, with 15 bases between. CDR3 length: 13 residues. CDR1 and CDR2 (germline): MNHEY, SVGAGI. The CDR3 spells CASRPPGGQPQHF. The CDR3 region has the DNA TGTGCCAGCCGACCGCCGGGTGGCCAGCCCCAGCATTTT.

This clone showed up just once. J is TRBJ2-4 and V is TRBV5-1, with D perhaps TRBD2 (6 bases). Germline CDR1 and CDR2: SGHRS and YFSETQ. The V end lost 4 bases, the J end lost 2 bases, and 16 bases lay between the germline ends. The CDR3 contains 16 residues. As DNA, the CDR3 is TGCGCCAGCAGCCTGGAATGGGGGGTTACCAAAAACATTCAGTACTTC. Protein product: CASSLEWGVTKNIQYF. Combining the CDR3 with reference TRBV5-1 and TRBJ2-4 gives the whole variable domain KAGVTQTPRYLIKTRGQQVTLSCSPISGHRSVSWYQQTPGQGLQFLFEYFSETQRNKGNFPGRFSGRQFSNSRSEMNVSTLELGDSALYLCASSLEWGVTKNIQYFGAGTRLSVL.

The J gene is TRBJ2-3, the V gene TRBV11-2; 8 positions agree with TRBD1. Trimming cost V 2 bases and J 7 bases; bases outside gene matches: 14. The germline V gene encodes CDR1 SGHAT and CDR2 FQNNGV. The CDR3 extends over 17 amino acids. CDR3 amino acids: CASSLFPRRTGPYTQYF. Here the CDR3 DNA reads TGTGCCAGCAGCTTATTCCCGAGGAGGACAGGGCCTTATACGCAGTATTTT.

The chain has TRBV14 and TRBJ2-5, with D possibly TRBD1 on 6 matching bases. This CDR3 is built from 15 residues. V was trimmed by 1 base and J by 4 bases, leaving 13 bases between them. From germline, CDR1 is SGHDN and CDR2 FVKESK. CDR3 loop: CASSQVVGAGETQYF. The CDR3 nucleotides are TGTGCCAGCAGCCAAGTAGTGGGGGCAGGAGAGACCCAGTACTTC. Together with reference TRBV14 and TRBJ2-5, the CDR3 gives the full variable domain: EAGVTQFPSHSVIEKGQTVTLRCDPISGHDNLYWYRRVMGKEIKFLLHFVKESKQDESGMPNNRFLAERTGGTYSTLKVQPAELEDSGVYFCASSQVVGAGETQYFGPGTRLLVL.